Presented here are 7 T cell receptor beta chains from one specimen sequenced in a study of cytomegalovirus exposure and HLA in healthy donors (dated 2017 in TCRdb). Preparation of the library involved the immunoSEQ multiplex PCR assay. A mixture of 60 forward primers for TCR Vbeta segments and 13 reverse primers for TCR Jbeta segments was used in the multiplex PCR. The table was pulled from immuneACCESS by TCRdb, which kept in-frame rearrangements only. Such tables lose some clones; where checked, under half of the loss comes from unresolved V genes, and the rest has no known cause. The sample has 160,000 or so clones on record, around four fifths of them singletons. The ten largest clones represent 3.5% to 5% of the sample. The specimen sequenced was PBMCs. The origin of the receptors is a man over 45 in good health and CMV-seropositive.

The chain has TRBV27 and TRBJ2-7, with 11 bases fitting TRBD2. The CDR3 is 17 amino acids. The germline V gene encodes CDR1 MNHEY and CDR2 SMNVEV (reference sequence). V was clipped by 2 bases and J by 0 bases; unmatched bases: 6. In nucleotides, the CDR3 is TGTGCCAGCAGTTTACTTACCACTAGCGGGGGCTCCTACGAGCAGTACTTC. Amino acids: CASSLLTTSGGSYEQYF.

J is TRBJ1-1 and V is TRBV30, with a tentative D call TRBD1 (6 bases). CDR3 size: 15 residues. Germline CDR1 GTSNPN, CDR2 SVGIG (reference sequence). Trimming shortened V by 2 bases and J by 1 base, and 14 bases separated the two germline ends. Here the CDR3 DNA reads TGTGCCTGGAGTTCCACAGGGACGGGGAACACTGAAGCTTTCTTT. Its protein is CAWSSTGTGNTEAFF. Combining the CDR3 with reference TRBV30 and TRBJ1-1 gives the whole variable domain SQTIHQWPATLVQPVGSPLSLECTVEGTSNPNLYWYRQAAGRGLQLLFYSVGIGQISSEVPQNLSASRPQDRQFILSSKKLLLSDSGFYLCAWSSTGTGNTEAFFGQGTRLTVV.

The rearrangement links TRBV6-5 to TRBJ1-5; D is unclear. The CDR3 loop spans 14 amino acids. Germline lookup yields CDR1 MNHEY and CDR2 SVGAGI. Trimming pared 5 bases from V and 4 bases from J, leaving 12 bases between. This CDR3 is CASSESGINQPQHF. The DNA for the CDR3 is TGTGCCAGCAGTGAATCCGGGATAAATCAGCCCCAGCATTTT.

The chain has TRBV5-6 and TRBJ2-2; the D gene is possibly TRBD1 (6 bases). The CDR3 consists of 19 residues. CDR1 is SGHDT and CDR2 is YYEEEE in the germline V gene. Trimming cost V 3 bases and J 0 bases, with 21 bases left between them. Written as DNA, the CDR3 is TGTGCCAGCAGCTCGGCGACAGGTACCACGAACGCGAACACCGGGGAGCTGTTTTTT. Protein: CASSSATGTTNANTGELFF.

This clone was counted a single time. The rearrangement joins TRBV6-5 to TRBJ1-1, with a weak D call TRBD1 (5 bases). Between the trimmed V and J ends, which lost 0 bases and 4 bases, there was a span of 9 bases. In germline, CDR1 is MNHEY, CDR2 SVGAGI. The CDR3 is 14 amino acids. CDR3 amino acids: CASSYSGGGTEAFF. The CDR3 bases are TGTGCCAGCAGTTACTCTGGGGGAGGCACTGAAGCTTTCTTT.

In DNA form, the CDR3 reads TGTGCCAGCAGCGTAAGGGAGCGTGAGCAGTTCTTC. This codes for CASSVREREQFF. The chain recombines TRBV9 with TRBJ2-1, with D possibly being TRBD2 (5 bases). Deletions cut 1 base from V and 9 bases from J, with 8 bases between. Per germline, CDR1 SGDLS and CDR2 YYNGEE. The CDR3 spans 12 residues.

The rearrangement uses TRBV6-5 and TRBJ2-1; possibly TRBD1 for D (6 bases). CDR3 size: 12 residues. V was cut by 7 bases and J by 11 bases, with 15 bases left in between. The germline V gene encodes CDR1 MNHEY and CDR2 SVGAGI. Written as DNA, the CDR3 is TGTGCCAGCATTGAGGGGGAAGTTCAGCAGTTCTTC. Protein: CASIEGEVQQFF.